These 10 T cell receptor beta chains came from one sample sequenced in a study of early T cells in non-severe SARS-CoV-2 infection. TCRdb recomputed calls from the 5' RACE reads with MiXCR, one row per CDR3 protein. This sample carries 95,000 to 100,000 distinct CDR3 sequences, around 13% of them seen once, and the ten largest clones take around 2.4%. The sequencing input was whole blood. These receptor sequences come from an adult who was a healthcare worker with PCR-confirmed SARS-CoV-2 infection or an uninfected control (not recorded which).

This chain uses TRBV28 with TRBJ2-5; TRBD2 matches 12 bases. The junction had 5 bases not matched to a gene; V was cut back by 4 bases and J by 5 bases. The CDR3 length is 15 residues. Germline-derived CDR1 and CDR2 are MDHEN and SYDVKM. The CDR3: CASSYLAGGPETQYF. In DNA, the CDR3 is TGTGCCAGCAGTTACCTAGCGGGGGGGCCGGAGACCCAGTACTTC.

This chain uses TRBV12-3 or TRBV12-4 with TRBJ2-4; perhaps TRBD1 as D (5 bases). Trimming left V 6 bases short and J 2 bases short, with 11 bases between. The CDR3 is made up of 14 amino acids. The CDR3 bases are TGTGCCAGCAGCCCTGGACAACCCAAAAACATTCAGTACTTC. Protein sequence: CASSPGQPKNIQYF.

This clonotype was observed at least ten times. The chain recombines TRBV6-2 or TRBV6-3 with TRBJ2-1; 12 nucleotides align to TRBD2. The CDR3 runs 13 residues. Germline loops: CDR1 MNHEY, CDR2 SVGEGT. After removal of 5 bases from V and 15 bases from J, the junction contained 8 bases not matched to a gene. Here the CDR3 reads CASSPQGLAGLFF. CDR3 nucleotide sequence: TGTGCCAGCAGTCCCCAGGGACTAGCGGGTTTGTTCTTC.

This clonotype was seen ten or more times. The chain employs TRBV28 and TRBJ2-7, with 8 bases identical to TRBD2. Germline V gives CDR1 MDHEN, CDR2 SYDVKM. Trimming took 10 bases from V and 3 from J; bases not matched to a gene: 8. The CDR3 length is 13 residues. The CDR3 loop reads CAIRKGLDYEQYF. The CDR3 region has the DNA TGTGCCATCCGAAAGGGACTAGACTACGAGCAGTACTTC. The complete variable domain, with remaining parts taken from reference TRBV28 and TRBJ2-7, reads DVKVTQSSRYLVKRTGEKVFLECVQDMDHENMFWYRQDPGLGLRLIYFSYDVKMKEKGDIPEGYSVSREKKERFSLILESASTNQTSMYLCAIRKGLDYEQYFGPGTRLTVT.

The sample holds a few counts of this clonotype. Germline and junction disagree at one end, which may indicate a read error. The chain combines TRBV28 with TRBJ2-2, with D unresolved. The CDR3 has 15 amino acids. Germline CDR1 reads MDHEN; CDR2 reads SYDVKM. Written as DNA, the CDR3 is TGTTCCAGCACCTTGGGCAGGACGAACACCGGGGAGCTGTTTTTT. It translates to CSSTLGRTNTGELFF.

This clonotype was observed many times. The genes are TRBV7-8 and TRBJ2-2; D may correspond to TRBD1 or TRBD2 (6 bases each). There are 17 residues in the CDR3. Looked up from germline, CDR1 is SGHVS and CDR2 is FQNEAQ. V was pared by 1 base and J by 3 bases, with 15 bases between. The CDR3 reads CASSLGGASVYTGELFF. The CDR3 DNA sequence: TGTGCCAGCAGCTTAGGGGGGGCTAGCGTATACACCGGGGAGCTGTTTTTT.

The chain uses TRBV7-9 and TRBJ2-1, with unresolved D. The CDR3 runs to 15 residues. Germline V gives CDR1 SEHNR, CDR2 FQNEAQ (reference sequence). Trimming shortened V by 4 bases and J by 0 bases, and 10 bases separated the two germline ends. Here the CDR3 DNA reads TGTGCCAGCAGCTCCTGGCGGAGCTCCTACAATGAGCAGTTCTTC. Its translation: CASSSWRSSYNEQFF.

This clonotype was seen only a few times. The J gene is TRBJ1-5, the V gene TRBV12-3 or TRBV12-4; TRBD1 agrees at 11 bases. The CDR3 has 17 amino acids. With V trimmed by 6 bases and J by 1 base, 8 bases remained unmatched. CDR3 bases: TGTGCCAGCAGCCCCGGACAGGGGGCAACGAGCAATCAGCCCCAGCATTTT. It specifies CASSPGQGATSNQPQHF.

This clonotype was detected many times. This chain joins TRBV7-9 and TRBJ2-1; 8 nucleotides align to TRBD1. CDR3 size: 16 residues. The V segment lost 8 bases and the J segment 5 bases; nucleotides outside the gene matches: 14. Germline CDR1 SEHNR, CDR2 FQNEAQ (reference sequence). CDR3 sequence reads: CASRKTGATRDNEQFF. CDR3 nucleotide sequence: TGTGCCAGCCGCAAGACAGGGGCCACCAGGGACAATGAGCAGTTCTTC.

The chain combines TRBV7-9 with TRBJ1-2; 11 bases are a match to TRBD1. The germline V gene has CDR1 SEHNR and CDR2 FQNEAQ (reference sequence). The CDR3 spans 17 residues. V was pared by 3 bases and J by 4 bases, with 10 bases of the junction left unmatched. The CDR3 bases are TGTGCCAGCAGCTTTTTGATCAGGACAGGGGGCACCTATGGCTACACCTTC. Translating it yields CASSFLIRTGGTYGYTF.